These 4 T cell receptor beta chains originate from one sample sequenced in a study of response to subunit inactivated influenza vaccine. In TCRdb, the RT-PCR reads were re-called with MiXCR into one record per CDR3 protein. The repertoire holds fewer than 750,000 distinct CDR3 sequences, with approximately 15% as singletons. Specimen: PBMCs from blood, collected roughly 13 days after vaccination. The receptors were gathered from a man aged 45-60 years who received an inactivated influenza vaccine.

V is TRBV5-5 and J is TRBJ2-3; D not certain. Germline CDR1 SGHKS, CDR2 YYEKEE (reference sequence). The germline V and J ends were trimmed by 4 bases and 5 bases, with 14 bases remaining between them. The CDR3 extends over 14 amino acids. The CDR3 loop reads CASSPWSEGDTQYF. In DNA, the CDR3 is TGTGCCAGCAGCCCCTGGAGCGAAGGAGATACGCAGTATTTT.

This clonotype came up a few times. Its ends do not fully match the called genes, so a read error is possible. The V call is TRBV15, the J call TRBJ1-1; weak D call: TRBD1 (5 bases). Germline loops: CDR1 LNHNV, CDR2 YYDKDF (reference sequence). The CDR3 has 11 amino acids. Written as DNA, the CDR3 is TGTGCCACCAGCAGAGATAAGGGACTGTCCTTT. Its protein is CATSRDKGLSF.

The chain combines TRBV6-7 with TRBJ2-2, with TRBD2 matching over 12 bases. TRBV6-7 is treated as an ORF (open reading frame) with a function not yet certain. Trimming took 4 bases from V and 8 from J; bases not matched to a gene: 29. The CDR3 loop spans 23 amino acids. CDR3 nucleotides: TGTGCCAGCAGTTCCCATCGCTCCGGGTGGCTAGCGGGAGGGCCCGGATTTTCAGGGGAGCTGTTTTTT. It yields the protein CASSSHRSGWLAGGPGFSGELFF.

This clonotype has just a few counts. This chain links TRBV28 with TRBJ2-7; tentative D call: TRBD1 (5 bases). The CDR3 consists of 14 residues. V was cut by 1 base and J by 6 bases, with 13 bases left in between. Germline-derived CDR1 and CDR2 are MDHEN and SYDVKM. The CDR3 spells CASSLSVPGREQYF. The CDR3, as DNA: TGTGCCAGCAGTTTATCCGTCCCAGGGCGCGAGCAGTACTTC. Using reference TRBV28 and TRBJ2-7 for the parts outside the CDR3, the full variable domain is DVKVTQSSRYLVKRTGEKVFLECVQDMDHENMFWYRQDPGLGLRLIYFSYDVKMKEKGDIPEGYSVSREKKERFSLILESASTNQTSMYLCASSLSVPGREQYFGPGTRLTVT.